The 15 T cell receptor beta chains below all came from one sample that was sequenced in a study of read filtering for tumor transcriptome and immune sequencing. The library was built from roughly 400 ng RNA with molecular barcoded adaptors for alpha/delta and beta/gamma chains. Using its own MiXCR run on the reads, TCRdb lists one record per CDR3 protein. Of 50,000 or so distinct CDR3 sequences detected, 12% appear once; the ten largest clones hold roughly 17%. Input material: a population of CD138-negative cells sorted from bone marrow. Every receptor here comes from a donor over 35 with multiple myeloma.

The table lists this clonotype with many counts. This chain joins TRBV11-2 and TRBJ1-5, with unresolved D. V gave up 2 bases and J gave up 4 bases, with 6 bases separating them. This CDR3 contains 13 residues. CDR1 and CDR2 from the germline V gene are SGHAT and FQNNGV. The CDR3 is CASSLSLNQPQHF. CDR3 in DNA: TGTGCCAGCAGCTTATCCCTAAATCAGCCCCAGCATTTT.

This clonotype was counted many times. The chain uses TRBV5-1 and TRBJ2-5, with 10 bases lining up with TRBD1. This CDR3 contains 14 residues. V lost 3 bases, J lost 2 bases, and 1 base stayed unmatched. Germline loops: CDR1 SGHRS, CDR2 YFSETQ. The CDR3 sequence: CASSSGQGQETQYF. CDR3 in DNA: TGCGCCAGCAGCTCGGGACAGGGGCAAGAGACCCAGTACTTC.

This clonotype was observed many times. This rearrangement joins TRBV5-1 to TRBJ2-5; 8 bases are a match to TRBD1. Germline CDR1 reads SGHRS; CDR2 reads YFSETQ. The CDR3 contains 16 residues. Trimming at V came to 5 bases and at J to 2 bases, leaving 11 bases not matched to a gene. The CDR3: CASSSVPGTGQETQYF. The CDR3 nucleotides are TGCGCCAGCAGTTCAGTACCCGGGACAGGTCAAGAGACCCAGTACTTC.

For this clonotype: This sequence may be a read error, since a much larger clone differs from it by one base. No conserved phenylalanine or tryptophan is present at the end of the CDR3, so a read error is the likely explanation. The rearrangement joins TRBV19 to TRBJ2-7; TRBD1 is a possible D gene (6 bases). CDR3 size: 14 residues. The V end lost 5 bases, the J end lost 7 bases, and 18 bases lay between the germline ends. Germline CDR1 is LNHDA and CDR2 is SQIVND (reference sequence). Written as DNA, the CDR3 is TGTGCCAGTAGTGACCGGGACACACTTGGGGAGCAGTACTAC. Protein sequence: CASSDRDTLGEQYY.

This clonotype was counted at least ten times. The chain links TRBV20-1 to TRBJ2-3, with 10 bases fitting TRBD2. This CDR3 is 14 amino acids long. J was trimmed by 3 bases and V by 5 bases; bases with no gene match: 5. Per germline, CDR1 DFQATT and CDR2 SNEGSKA (reference sequence). CDR3: CSALAGEETDTQYF. The CDR3 DNA is TGCAGTGCTCTAGCGGGGGAGGAAACAGATACGCAGTATTTT.

In its sample, this clonotype was seen many times. This CDR3 reads CASRRTGGSSTEAFF. CDR3 DNA sequence: TGTGCCAGCAGACGGACAGGGGGTAGTAGCACTGAAGCTTTCTTT. The V and J genes are TRBV12-3 or TRBV12-4 and TRBJ1-1, with 10 bases identical to TRBD1. The CDR3 totals 15 residues. V lost 6 bases and J lost 4; bases outside the gene matches: 8.

This clonotype was seen many times. The chain recombines TRBV12-3 or TRBV12-4 with TRBJ2-1, with TRBD2 identical over 8 bases. This CDR3 has 16 amino acids. Trimming took 7 bases from V and 4 from J; bases not matched to a gene: 12. For the CDR3, the DNA is TGTGCCAGCATCCTCGCCCGGGGGGGGCAATACAATGAGCAGTTCTTC. It is translated as CASILARGGQYNEQFF.

The sample holds many counts of this clonotype. V is TRBV6-6 and J is TRBJ2-7, with TRBD2 identical over 7 bases. Trimming removed 0 bases from V and 5 bases from J; junction bases left unmatched: 4. The germline CDR1 and CDR2 sequences are MNHNY and SVGAGI (reference sequence). This CDR3 region has 14 residues. This CDR3 is CASSYSTSKNEQYF. The CDR3 region has the DNA TGTGCCAGCAGTTACTCGACTAGCAAGAACGAGCAGTACTTC.

This clonotype occurred many times. J is TRBJ2-5 and V is TRBV5-4, with TRBD1 matching 11 bases. From germline, CDR1 is SGHNT and CDR2 YYREEE (reference sequence). The CDR3 is made up of 15 amino acids. V lost 2 bases to trimming and J lost 5 bases; unmatched junction nucleotides: 5. This chain's CDR3 is CASSFWTGGAETQYF. Written as DNA, the CDR3 is TGTGCCAGCAGCTTTTGGACAGGGGGCGCGGAGACCCAGTACTTC. The variable domain in full, completed from reference TRBV5-4 and TRBJ2-5, reads ETGVTQSPTHLIKTRGQQVTLRCSSQSGHNTVSWYQQALGQGPQFIFQYYREEENGRGNFPPRFSGLQFPNYSSELNVNALELDDSALYLCASSFWTGGAETQYFGPGTRLLVL.

The chain links TRBV6-5 to TRBJ1-1; D possibly corresponds to TRBD1 (6 bases). The V gene lost 2 bases and the J gene lost 10 bases, with 17 bases spanning the gap. Germline CDR1 is MNHEY and CDR2 is SVGAGI. The CDR3 spans 14 residues. The CDR3 bases are TGTGCCAGCAGTTACCAGGGGCATTCTCCTGCAGCTTTCTTT. It encodes CASSYQGHSPAAFF.

This clonotype has a count of ten or more. This chain connects TRBV2 to TRBJ2-2; TRBD2 matches at 12 bases. Germline CDR1 is SNHLY and CDR2 is FYNNEI. V dropped 3 bases and J dropped 6; count of bases not matched to a gene: 8. CDR3 length: 17 residues. CDR3 bases: TGTGCCAGCAGTGAGGGGGCTAGCGGGGGGGCCGCCGGGGAGCTGTTTTTT. Translated, it gives CASSEGASGGAAGELFF.

On this clonotype itself: A read error may explain this, as a much larger clone is one base away. The chain joins TRBV6-6 to TRBJ2-2; D is unclear. The CDR3 totals 15 residues. V gave up 5 bases and J gave up 4 bases, with 14 bases separating them. Germline V lookup: CDR1 MNHNY, CDR2 SVGAGI (reference sequence). CDR3 DNA sequence: TGTGCCAGCAGTCACTGGGCTCTGACCACCGGGGAGCTGTTTTTT. As protein: CASSHWALTTGELFF.

This clonotype was recorded a few times. The genes are TRBV12-3 or TRBV12-4 and TRBJ1-2; D possibly corresponds to TRBD1 (6 bases). This CDR3 spans 14 amino acids. With 8 bases removed from V and 8 bases from J, the gap between germline ends came to 21 bases. The CDR3 DNA is TGTGCCAGCGGCCCCGGGACATCTGGATGGGGCTACACCTTC. This translates into CASGPGTSGWGYTF.

This clonotype was counted ten times or more. This chain links TRBV12-3 or TRBV12-4 with TRBJ1-6; weak D call: TRBD1 (5 bases). The CDR3 extends over 13 amino acids. Trimming left V 5 bases short and J 10 bases short, with 12 bases between. CDR3 nucleotides: TGTGCCAGCAGTACTGTGACAGTCTCACCCCTCCACTTT. It is translated as CASSTVTVSPLHF.

This clonotype was picked up a small number of times. The CDR3 region is CASSLGGQGVWETQYF. The CDR3 DNA reads as TGTGCCAGCAGCTTGGGCGGACAGGGGGTTTGGGAGACCCAGTACTTC. The chain links TRBV5-4 to TRBJ2-5, with TRBD1 matching over 10 bases. Germline V lookup: CDR1 SGHNT, CDR2 YYREEE (reference sequence). CDR3 size: 16 residues. J lost 5 bases, V lost 0 bases, and 7 bases had no gene match.